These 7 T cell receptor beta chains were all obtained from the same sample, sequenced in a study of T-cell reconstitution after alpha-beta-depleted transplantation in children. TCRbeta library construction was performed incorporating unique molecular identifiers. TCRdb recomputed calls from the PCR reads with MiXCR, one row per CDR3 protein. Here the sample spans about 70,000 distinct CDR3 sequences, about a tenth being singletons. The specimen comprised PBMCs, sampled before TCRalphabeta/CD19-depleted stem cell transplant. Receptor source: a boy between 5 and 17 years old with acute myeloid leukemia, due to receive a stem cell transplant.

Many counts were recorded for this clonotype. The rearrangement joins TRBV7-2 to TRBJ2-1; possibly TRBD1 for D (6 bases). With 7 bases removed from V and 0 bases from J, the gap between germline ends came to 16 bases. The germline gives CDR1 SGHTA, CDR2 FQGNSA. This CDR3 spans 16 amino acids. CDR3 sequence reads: CASTEDSPSSYNEQFF. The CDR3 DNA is TGTGCCAGCACCGAGGACAGTCCCAGCTCCTACAATGAGCAGTTCTTC.

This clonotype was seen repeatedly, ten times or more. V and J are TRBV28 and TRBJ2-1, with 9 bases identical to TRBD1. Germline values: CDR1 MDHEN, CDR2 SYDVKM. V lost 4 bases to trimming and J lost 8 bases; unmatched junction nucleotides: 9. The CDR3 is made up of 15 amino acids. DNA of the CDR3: TGTGCCAGCAGTTCGTCCCGGGACAGGGTTGATGAGCAGTTCTTC. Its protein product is CASSSSRDRVDEQFF.

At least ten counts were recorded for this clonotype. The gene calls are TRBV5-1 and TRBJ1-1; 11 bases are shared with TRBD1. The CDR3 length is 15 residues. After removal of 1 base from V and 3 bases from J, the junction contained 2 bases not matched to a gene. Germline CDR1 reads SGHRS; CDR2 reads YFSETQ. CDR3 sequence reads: CASSLLGQGDTEAFF. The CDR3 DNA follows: TGCGCCAGCAGCTTGTTGGGACAGGGGGACACTGAAGCTTTCTTT.

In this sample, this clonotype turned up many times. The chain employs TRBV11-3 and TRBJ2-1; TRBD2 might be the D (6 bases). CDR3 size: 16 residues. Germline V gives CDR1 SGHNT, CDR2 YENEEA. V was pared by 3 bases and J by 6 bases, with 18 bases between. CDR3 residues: CASSFTTGAGGNEQFF. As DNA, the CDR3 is TGTGCCAGCAGCTTCACCACCGGGGCCGGGGGCAATGAGCAGTTCTTC.

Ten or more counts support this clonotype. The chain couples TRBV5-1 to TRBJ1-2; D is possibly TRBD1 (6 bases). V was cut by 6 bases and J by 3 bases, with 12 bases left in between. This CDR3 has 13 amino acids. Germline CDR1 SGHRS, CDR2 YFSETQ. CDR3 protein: CASTAGADYGYTF. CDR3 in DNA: TGCGCCAGCACCGCAGGGGCGGACTATGGCTACACCTTC.

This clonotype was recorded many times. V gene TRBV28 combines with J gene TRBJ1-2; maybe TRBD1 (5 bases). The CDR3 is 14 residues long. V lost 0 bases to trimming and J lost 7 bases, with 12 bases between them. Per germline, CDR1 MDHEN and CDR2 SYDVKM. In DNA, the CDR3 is TGTGCCAGCAGTTTATGGCCGACGGGGGGTGGCTACACCTTC. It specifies CASSLWPTGGGYTF.

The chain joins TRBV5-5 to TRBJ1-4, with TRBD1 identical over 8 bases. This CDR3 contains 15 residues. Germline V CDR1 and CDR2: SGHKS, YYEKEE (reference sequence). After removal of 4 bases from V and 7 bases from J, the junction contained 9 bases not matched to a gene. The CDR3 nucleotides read TGTGCCAGCAGCAGATCCGGGACAGGAGGTGAAAAACTGTTTTTT. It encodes CASSRSGTGGEKLFF.